This TCR beta chain was documented in a study of blood T cell repertoires in COVID-19 (dated by TCRdb to the early 2020s). Context from the whole study: Collaborator samples came from the United States, Italy and Spain and covered acute and convalescent phases of COVID-19. The prospective study material was composed of cDNA or gDNA derived from T cells, B-cell-depleted T cells, or PBMCs. The dataset comprised deeply sampled blood TCRbeta repertoires from subjects exposed to, actively infected with, or recovered from COVID-19. The repertoires were made available in a free public database intended to serve as a resource for research on the immune response to SARS-CoV-2. Samples were obtained from the ongoing ImmuneRACE study (first 160 participants) and from 1,254 subjects provided by 6 global collaborators. Nearly every sample came with metadata listing a de-identified subject ID, COVID-19 status, age in years and sex. Where available, HLA class I and class II types were obtained from metadata supplied by the sample provider rather than from assay-based typing.

TCRbeta CDR3 regions were amplified from genomic DNA using the immunoSEQ Assay, a bias-controlled multiplex PCR. The authors' analysis ran thus. Nucleated cell counts per sample were estimated from amplification of reference gene primers within the assay. To quantify the absolute abundance of each unique TCRbeta CDR3 rearrangement, sequence reads were collapsed and filtered. For each sample, productive Simpson clonality was calculated by taking the square root of Simpson's diversity index across productive rearrangements. TCRdb limited this immuneACCESS table to in-frame rearrangements with V and J called. A share of clones is missing; checked studies link under half to unresolved V genes, and the rest is unexplained. The V and J calls and clone size are taken from that table; D and trimming were inferred from the DNA. Present in this sample are approximately 96,000 clones, about 88% of which were seen just once. The top ten clonotypes cover around 3% of the sample.

Note on this clone: What antigen it recognizes has not been identified. It has no much larger one-base neighbor in the sample; base qualities were not kept.

Whole blood was collected in K2EDTA tubes by collaborating institutions according to the institutions' own protocols. For TCRbeta analysis, collaborator samples were shipped as frozen whole blood, as isolated PBMCs, or as DNA extracted from either sample type. V and J lose 0 bases and 6 bases, and a span of 8 bases separates them. The CDR3 runs 13 amino acids, cysteine and phenylalanine included. The sequence is cut down to CDR3 DNA, 39 bases in frame from base 1. The CDR1 and CDR2 encoded by the germline V gene are SGHTA and FQGNSA. Results the study describes overall, beyond this receptor: The amount of clinical and demographic metadata varied by source and participant and was provided uncurated.

Recombination joined TRBV7-2 with TRBJ1-2, with the D gene not clear enough to name. The sequenced material came from peripheral blood. The TCR comes from a woman at least 80 years old with acute or convalescent COVID-19. The CDR3 protein: CASSLAWGDGYTF. The nucleotides are TGTGCCAGCAGCTTAGCCTGGGGAGATGGCTACACCTTC.